Following are 19 T cell receptor beta chains from one sample sequenced in a study of molecular identifiers for immune sequencing clone quantification. Each CDR3 protein is one row after TCRdb ran MiXCR on the PCR reads. The sample has about 640,000 distinct CDR3 sequences; just under 20% are singletons. The sequencing sample was made of naive CD8+ T cells from blood, with Jurkat cell RNA spiked in. The subset was: FACS-sorted CD8+CD4-CCR7+CD45RA+ naive T cells. These receptor sequences come from a human donor in good health. Some libraries in this study had Jurkat cell RNA spiked in.

This clonotype was found many times. In nucleotides, the CDR3 is TGTGCCAGCAGCTCTAGCGGGAGTTGGTACGAGCAGTACTTC. It encodes CASSSSGSWYEQYF. This chain links TRBV7-9 with TRBJ2-7, with TRBD2 identical over 10 bases. The V segment lost 4 bases and the J segment 4 bases; nucleotides outside the gene matches: 4. Germline CDR1 is SEHNR and CDR2 is FQNEAQ (reference sequence). The CDR3 sequence is 14 residues long.

The genes are TRBV29-1 and TRBJ2-7; the D is unclear. Germline V CDR1 and CDR2: SQVTM, ANQGSEA. The CDR3 consists of 12 residues. The ends were cut back, 0 bases at V and 3 bases at J, with 6 bases in the middle. The CDR3: CSVEDRVYEQYF. In nucleotides, the CDR3 is TGCAGCGTTGAAGATCGGGTCTACGAGCAGTACTTC.

This clonotype was detected only a few times. This CDR3 fails to terminate in the conserved phenylalanine or tryptophan, so it likely reflects a read error. The chain recombines TRBV7-9 with TRBJ2-7, with TRBD1 as a possible D gene (7 bases). The CDR3 is made up of 15 amino acids. From germline, CDR1 is SEHNR and CDR2 FQNEAQ (reference sequence). Trimming pared 5 bases from V and 5 bases from J, leaving 19 bases between. CDR3: CASSPGGTPIHEQYL. The DNA for the CDR3 is TGTGCCAGCAGCCCAGGGGGGACACCTATCCACGAGCAGTACCTC.

This rearrangement joins TRBV10-3 to TRBJ2-7; 9 nucleotides match TRBD1. Germline-derived CDR1 and CDR2 are ENHRY and SYGVKD. CDR3 length equals 15 residues. The trim removed 6 bases at V and 0 bases at J, leaving 6 bases unmatched. The CDR3 region is CAIRTGQGSSYEQYF. The CDR3 bases are TGTGCCATCAGGACGGGACAGGGCAGCTCCTACGAGCAGTACTTC.

Ten or more counts support this clonotype. The V gene is TRBV4-3, the J gene TRBJ2-7, with a possible D match to TRBD2 (5 bases). The germline CDR1 and CDR2 sequences are LGHNA and YSLEER. The V gene lost 1 base and the J gene lost 2 bases, with 9 bases spanning the gap. This CDR3 has 14 amino acids. In nucleotides, the CDR3 is TGCGCCAGCAGCCAAGTAGAGGGAGCCTACGAGCAGTACTTC. Protein sequence: CASSQVEGAYEQYF.

A word on this clonotype: A much more abundant neighbour one base away suggests this may be a read error. The DNA of the CDR3 is TGTGCCAGTAGTGGTGCTAGCGGGGGCCTTCCGACAGATACGCAGTATTTT. Residues: CASSGASGGLPTDTQYF. The V and J genes are TRBV19 and TRBJ2-3; TRBD2 matches at 10 bases. The CDR3 totals 17 residues. Looked up from germline, CDR1 is LNHDA and CDR2 is SQIVND (reference sequence). Trimming cost V 5 bases and J 3 bases; bases outside gene matches: 11.

Only a few counts were recorded for this clonotype. This chain connects TRBV13 to TRBJ2-7; D unclear. In germline, CDR1 is PRHDT, CDR2 FYEKMQ (reference sequence). V lost 3 bases, J lost 3 bases, and 12 bases lay in between. The CDR3 contains 14 residues. Written as DNA, the CDR3 is TGTGCCAGCAGCTTGGGCGTGGCGTTCTACGAGCAGTACTTC. Amino acids: CASSLGVAFYEQYF.

The rearrangement links TRBV12-3 or TRBV12-4 to TRBJ1-5; D call uncertain. This CDR3 spans 15 amino acids. Trimming took off 5 bases at V and 2 bases at J, with 13 bases between the two ends. DNA for the CDR3: TGTGCCAGCAGTCCAACTGCCGGGCGCAATCAGCCCCAGCATTTT. Translation gives CASSPTAGRNQPQHF.

The sample holds many counts of this clonotype. This rearrangement joins TRBV10-3 to TRBJ2-7; D could derive from TRBD1 or TRBD2 (5 bases each). The V gene's germline CDR1 is ENHRY and CDR2 SYGVKD. Trimming removed 6 bases at V and 3 bases at J, with 15 bases between. CDR3 length: 14 residues. CDR3 in amino acids: CAIRNPGRNYEQYF. CDR3 coding DNA: TGTGCCATCAGAAACCCGGGACGGAACTACGAGCAGTACTTC.

The sample holds many counts of this clonotype. The chain joins TRBV30 to TRBJ2-7; the D call may be TRBD1 or TRBD2 (5 bases each). V was pared by 2 bases and J by 0 bases, with 8 bases between. This CDR3 spans 13 amino acids. Per the germline V gene, CDR1 is GTSNPN and CDR2 is SVGIG (reference sequence). The CDR3 sequence is CAWSYGTSYEQYF. CDR3 coding DNA: TGTGCCTGGAGTTATGGGACCTCCTACGAGCAGTACTTC.

This clonotype was detected ten times or more. The chain employs TRBV7-9 and TRBJ2-7, with 8 bases identical to TRBD2. This CDR3 has 14 amino acids. V lost 0 bases, J lost 5 bases, and 3 bases stayed unmatched. Looked up from germline, CDR1 is SEHNR and CDR2 is FQNEAQ (reference sequence). This CDR3 reads CASSLARGVHEQYF. In DNA, the CDR3 is TGTGCCAGCAGCTTAGCGCGGGGGGTCCACGAGCAGTACTTC.

The rearrangement links TRBV7-6 to TRBJ2-3; no reliable D call. TRBJ1-5 explains the end of the DNA better; the J call may be wrong. From germline, CDR1 is SGHVS and CDR2 FNYEAQ. CDR3 length: 12 amino acids. The CDR3 spells CASSLVEDTQHF. The CDR3 DNA follows: TGTGCCAGCAGCTTAGTAGAAGATACGCAGCATTTT.

In its sample, this clonotype was seen many times. The rearrangement uses TRBV5-4 and TRBJ2-7, with 8 nucleotides matching TRBD2. The CDR3 is 16 residues long. Trimming took 0 bases from V and 1 from J; bases not matched to a gene: 6. Germline values: CDR1 SGHNT, CDR2 YYREEE (reference sequence). The CDR3 loop is CASSLVALAGSYEQYF. Here the CDR3 DNA reads TGTGCCAGCAGCTTGGTGGCTTTAGCGGGATCCTACGAGCAGTACTTC.

The chain joins TRBV20-1 to TRBJ2-7; no firm D call. The V gene lost 3 bases and the J gene lost 5 bases, with 5 bases spanning the gap. The V gene's germline CDR1 is DFQATT and CDR2 SNEGSKA (reference sequence). The CDR3 runs to 10 residues. In DNA form, the CDR3 reads TGCAGTGCTAGTGGGGACGAGCAGTACTTC. Protein sequence: CSASGDEQYF.

The V and J genes are TRBV27 and TRBJ2-5; TRBD2 aligns across 10 bases. Germline CDR1 and CDR2: MNHEY and SMNVEV (reference sequence). The CDR3 has 15 residues. Trimming at V came to 1 base and at J to 2 bases, leaving 1 base not matched to a gene. The DNA for the CDR3 is TGTGCCAGCAGTTTATGGACTAGCGGACAAGAGACCCAGTACTTC. Its protein product is CASSLWTSGQETQYF.

This clonotype was counted many times. J is TRBJ2-3 and V is TRBV10-3; 8 bases match TRBD2. This CDR3 region has 13 residues. Germline CDR1 reads ENHRY; CDR2 reads SYGVKD. V lost 8 bases and J lost 4; bases outside the gene matches: 5. CDR3: CAIGGLGADTQYF. DNA of the CDR3: TGTGCCATCGGGGGACTAGGAGCAGATACGCAGTATTTT.

Note on this clonotype: This may be a read error, as it is one base from a much larger clone. The chain recombines TRBV27 with TRBJ2-7; D is undetermined. Trimming took off 2 bases at V and 0 bases at J, with 11 bases between the two ends. The CDR3 covers 15 residues. Looked up from germline, CDR1 is MNHEY and CDR2 is SMNVEV (reference sequence). The CDR3 sequence is CASSLMGWSSYEQYF. The CDR3 bases are TGTGCCAGCAGTTTAATGGGGTGGAGCTCCTACGAGCAGTACTTC.

This clonotype was detected many times. This rearrangement joins TRBV7-6 to TRBJ2-3; D is uncertain. The CDR3 loop spans 17 amino acids. The V gene lost 2 bases and the J gene lost 0 bases, with 15 bases spanning the gap. CDR1 is SGHVS, CDR2 FNYEAQ, per germline. The CDR3 sequence: CASSLLGKGRSTDTQYF. Written as DNA, the CDR3 is TGTGCCAGCAGCTTACTCGGAAAAGGCCGAAGCACAGATACGCAGTATTTT.

Comment on this clonotype: The CDR3 ends on some other residue instead of the conserved phenylalanine or tryptophan, so this is likely a read error. In DNA, the CDR3 is TGTGCCAGCAGCTTTGGCGCGTACGAGCAGTACTGC. Protein sequence: CASSFGAYEQYC. The chain is built from TRBV7-9 and TRBJ2-7; D call uncertain. This CDR3 has 12 amino acids. The V end was cut by 3 bases, the J end by 4 bases, with 7 bases between. CDR1 SEHNR and CDR2 FQNEAQ come from the germline V gene (reference sequence).